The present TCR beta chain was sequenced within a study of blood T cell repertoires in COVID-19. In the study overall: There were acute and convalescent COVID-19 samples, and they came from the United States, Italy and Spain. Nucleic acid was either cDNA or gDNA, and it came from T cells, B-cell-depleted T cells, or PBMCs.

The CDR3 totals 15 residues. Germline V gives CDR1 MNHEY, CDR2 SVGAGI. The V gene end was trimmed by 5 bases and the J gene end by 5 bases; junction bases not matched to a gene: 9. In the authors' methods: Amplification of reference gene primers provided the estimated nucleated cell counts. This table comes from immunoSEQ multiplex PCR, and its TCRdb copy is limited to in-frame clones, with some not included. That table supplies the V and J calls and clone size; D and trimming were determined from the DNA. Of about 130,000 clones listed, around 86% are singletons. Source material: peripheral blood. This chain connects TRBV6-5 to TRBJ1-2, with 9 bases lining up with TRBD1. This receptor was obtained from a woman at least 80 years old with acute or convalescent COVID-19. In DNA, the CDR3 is TGTGCCAGCAGTACCTTGACAGGGGGAGTATATGGCTACACCTTC. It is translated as CASSTLTGGVYGYTF.